This entry lists 2 T cell receptor beta chains sequenced from one sample in a study of glioma-infiltrating T cells. Amplification of TCR alpha and beta CDR3 regions from RNA used iRepertoire nested multiplex PCR. One entry per CDR3 protein results from TCRdb running MiXCR on the multiplex PCR reads. The sample holds around 350,000 distinct CDR3 sequences, about two fifths seen once. Sequencing was done on a sample of glioma tissue, nonneoplastic brain tissue, or PBMCs (not recorded which). The receptor set was obtained from a human donor with low-grade glioma or glioblastoma, undergoing nonglioma brain surgery, or in good health (not recorded which).

V is TRBV7-2 and J is TRBJ2-7, with D uncertain. Per germline, CDR1 SGHTA and CDR2 FQGNSA. V lost 3 bases and J 0 bases, leaving 9 bases between the germline ends. This CDR3 is built from 14 residues. The DNA of the CDR3 is TGTGCCAGCAGCTTGAATTTCTTCTCCTACGAGCAGTACTTC. This encodes CASSLNFFSYEQYF.

The chain combines TRBV7-2 with TRBJ2-7, with 9 bases that match TRBD2. The V gene end was trimmed by 1 base and the J gene end by 7 bases; junction bases not matched to a gene: 11. Germline V CDR1 and CDR2: SGHTA, FQGNSA. This CDR3 spans 16 amino acids. Written as DNA, the CDR3 is TGTGCCAGCAGCTTAGGCCGGACTAGCGACTACAATGAGCAGTACTTC. Translating it yields CASSLGRTSDYNEQYF.